Reported below is one TCR beta chain. These data originate in a study of blood T cell repertoires in COVID-19. Study background: From T cells, B-cell-depleted T cells, or PBMCs came the material, which was cDNA or gDNA.

Individuals aged about 18 to 90 years were recruited from about two dozen US areas. V lost 3 bases and J lost 2; bases outside the gene matches: 7. This CDR3 is built from 15 residues. Germline V gene data show CDR1 as SNHLY and CDR2 as FYNNEI. How the authors handled the data: Amplification with reference gene primers provided the estimates of nucleated cell counts. The repertoire was sequenced with immunoSEQ multiplex PCR; TCRdb's copy has only in-frame clones and lacks some. From that table come the V and J calls and clone size; the DNA was used to work out D and trimming. Of around 300,000 clones detected, about 88% appear once; the ten largest clones hold 3%.

The source of this sequence is a woman aged 45 to 65 who had recovered from COVID-19. V usage is TRBV2 and J usage is TRBJ2-7; 7 bases align to TRBD1. The sample taken for sequencing was PBMCs or T cells enriched from blood (not recorded which). The CDR3 here is CASSERAGGTYEQYF. The CDR3 nucleotides read TGTGCCAGCAGTGAGCGGGCAGGGGGAACCTACGAGCAGTACTTC.